This entry features one T cell receptor beta chain sequence. In its sample, this clonotype was seen a few times. Its antigen remains undetermined. No clone much larger than this one lies a single base away; base qualities are absent. This specimen belongs to a study of blood T cells in healthy people across ages (dated by TCRdb to about 2015). With regard to the full study: In model experiments, template switching captured about one uniquely barcoded TCR beta cDNA molecule for every two T cells. The donors were split into four age groups: young (average around 15 years), middle-aged (roughly 40), aged (more than 55) and long-lived (roughly 86). To avoid experimental bias, donors of different ages were distributed randomly across sequencing lanes. Age-related changes in TCR beta repertoire diversity were measured in the study by deep sequencing normalized with unique cDNA molecular identifiers. Using the same blood draw, the study looked at two additional independent replicas of 1 million unique cDNA reads for two donors, one aged 18 to 30 and the other aged 80 or older. Overall results and qualifications from the work: Because donor CMV infection status was unknown, age-related changes in expanded clonotypes were potentially confounded. Because profiling used bulk unsorted PBMCs, naive and antigen-experienced compartments could not be compared conclusively. As age increased, observed TCR beta diversity per million T cells dropped in a roughly linear way, and a significant reduction was already evident by age 40. Estimates of total diversity based on one million sequenced T cells were regarded as lower bounds and as underestimates. Compared with the aged group, the long-lived group had more naive CD4+ T cells, fewer expanded clones and increased TCR diversity, a pattern suggesting age selection. Observed TCR beta diversity correlated strongly with the percentage of naive T cells measured by flow cytometry.

The library was produced with 5' RACE. TCRdb names Illumina HiSeq 2500 as the instrument used. A second about 7 to 12 cycle PCR used a sample-barcoded 5' primer and a J-beta primer mix. Each TCR beta cDNA molecule received a unique molecular identifier from a template-switch 5' adaptor carrying 12 random nucleotides. At least 3 million CDR3-containing paired-end reads were obtained from each sample. First-strand cDNA synthesis was performed from all RNA using the Mint cDNA synthesis kit, with priming by a TRBC-specific oligonucleotide. Following uracil-DNA glycosylase treatment, a first 18-cycle PCR with universal primers M1SS and BC2_uni_R was performed on all cDNA. As for how the authors treated the data: Each sample was normalized by randomly selecting 1 million high-quality reads, each carrying a distinct molecular identifier. Instead of being binned into consensus sequences, reads that shared molecular identifiers were thrown out. MiTCR, with a Q25 quality threshold and the strictest error-elimination algorithm, was used for CDR3 identification, clonotype clustering and error correction. A nonparametric unseen species model with Euler transformation was used to estimate a lower bound on total TCR beta diversity. TCRdb handled the public reads itself, with Q25 trimming in fastp and clone calling in MiXCR, and kept productive beta chains. Every entry covers one CDR3 protein and lists the most common genes and DNA from its rows. TCRdb's processing, not the authors' own work, is the source of the V and J calls. The sample records 650,000 to 1,000,000 distinct CDR3 sequences, roughly 35% of which are singletons. 10% to 15% of the sample goes to the ten largest clones.

At the junction V is shortened by 3 bases and J by 4 bases; bases outside the gene matches: 7. The CDR3 contains 17 residues, cysteine and phenylalanine counted. CDR3 DNA only is kept here, 51 bases in frame from base 1. The germline V gene sets CDR1 to MGHRA and CDR2 to YSYEKL. Systemically healthy Caucasian individuals from Russia, 39 in total and aged about 6 to 95 years, were included as donors. Roughly 9 milliliters of peripheral blood were drawn from each donor into EDTA-treated Vacutainer tubes. Ficoll-Paque density-gradient centrifugation was used to isolate PBMCs, with at least 6.5 million obtained per sample. Trizol reagent was used to extract total RNA from the PBMCs, yielding at least 5 micrograms per sample. The percentages of naive CD45RAhigh/CD27high T cells were determined by flow cytometry on a PBMC aliquot from every donor.

The chain is encoded by TRBV4-1 joined to TRBJ1-6; 9 bases in the junction line up with TRBD1. Sequencing input: blood. The TCR sequence derives from a man between 18 and 29 years old in good health. The nucleotides are TGCGCCAGCAGCCACAAACCCGGGACAGGGTATAATTCACCCCTCCACTTT. It is translated as CASSHKPGTGYNSPLHF.